Listed here are 18 T cell receptor beta chains from one sample, sequenced in a study of Graves' ophthalmopathy and Graves' hyperthyroidism. The sequenced template was RNA, covering the TCR beta CDR3 region. The first round was an RT-PCR with HTBI primers, and the second round was a multiplex PCR. TCRdb reanalysed the multiplex PCR reads using MiXCR and keeps one entry per CDR3 protein. The data show 1 million to 1.3 million distinct CDR3 sequences, less than 45% seen once. Sequences were obtained from peripheral blood or thyroid tissue (not recorded which). All receptors come from an adult man with Graves' hyperthyroidism.

This clonotype was observed many times. The V and J genes are TRBV7-9 and TRBJ1-3; D remains unclear. V was pared by 2 bases and J by 2 bases, with 10 bases between. The CDR3 has 15 amino acids. The V gene's germline CDR1 is SEHNR and CDR2 FQNEAQ (reference sequence). CDR3 nucleotides: TGTGCCAGCAGCTTATGGCGCGGAACTGGAAACACCATATATTTT. Amino acid sequence: CASSLWRGTGNTIYF.

This clonotype was counted at least ten times. The chain carries TRBV7-8 and TRBJ2-5; D not resolved. V lost 10 bases to trimming and J lost 5 bases, with 11 bases between them. The CDR3 length is 11 residues. Germline V gives CDR1 SGHVS, CDR2 FQNEAQ. The CDR3 DNA sequence: TGTGCCACCCTAGGTCGGGAGACCCAGTACTTC. Translation gives CATLGRETQYF.

The chain joins TRBV12-3 or TRBV12-4 to TRBJ1-2; 7 bases agree with TRBD1. The V and J ends lost 3 bases and 8 bases, in that order; junction bases with no gene match: 12. The CDR3 consists of 15 residues. The CDR3 sequence: CASSFWRPPGQGYTF. The CDR3 region has the DNA TGTGCCAGCAGTTTCTGGAGACCACCGGGACAGGGCTACACCTTC.

This clonotype was seen a few times. This sequence joins TRBV7-2 and TRBJ1-2, with D maybe TRBD1 (6 bases). Germline V gene lookup returns CDR1 SGHTA and CDR2 FQGNSA. This CDR3 region has 15 residues. Trimming took off 5 bases at V and 4 bases at J, with 17 bases between the two ends. CDR3 amino acids: CASSAPGTSIYGYTF. CDR3 coding DNA: TGTGCCAGCAGCGCACCCGGGACAAGCATCTATGGCTACACCTTC.

CDR3 protein: CASAAGLETQYF. Here the CDR3 DNA reads TGTGCTAGTGCCGCCGGACTGGAGACCCAGTACTTC. The gene calls are TRBV12-3 or TRBV12-4 and TRBJ2-5; possible D gene TRBD2, 5 bases. The length of the CDR3 is 12 residues.

The V call is TRBV10-1, the J call TRBJ2-2; D perhaps matches TRBD2 (5 bases). Trimming shortened V by 0 bases and J by 6 bases, and 11 bases separated the two germline ends. The V gene's germline CDR1 is WNHNN and CDR2 SYGVQD (reference sequence). The CDR3 is 15 residues long. DNA for the CDR3: TGCGCCAGCAGTGAGTCCCCCATCGGGGCCGGGGAGCTGTTTTTT. As protein: CASSESPIGAGELFF.

This clonotype was recorded many times. The V gene is TRBV20-1, the J gene TRBJ2-5; unclear D gene. The germline V gene encodes CDR1 DFQATT and CDR2 SNEGSKA (reference sequence). V lost 2 bases and J 1 base, leaving 8 bases between the germline ends. There are 13 residues in the CDR3. The CDR3 DNA follows: TGCAGTGCTAGAAGGTGGATCCAAGAGACCCAGTACTTC. The encoded protein is CSARRWIQETQYF.

CDR3 DNA: TGCAGTGCTAGAGTCGGCGCTAGCCGTCTCGGCCAGCCCCATGTC. Its translation is CSARVGASRLGQPHV. The V call is TRBV20-1, the J call TRBJ2-7, with D perhaps TRBD2 (5 bases). Germline lookup yields CDR1 DFQATT and CDR2 SNEGSKA (reference sequence). This CDR3 contains 15 residues.

The chain links TRBV29-1 to TRBJ2-5, with a weak D call TRBD2 (6 bases). Per the germline V gene, CDR1 is SQVTM and CDR2 is ANQGSEA. The V and J ends lost 7 bases and 5 bases respectively, with 14 bases between them. The CDR3 runs to 12 residues. CDR3 in DNA: TGCAGCGCTGAGGGACTCCGGGAGACCCAGTACTTC. It yields the protein CSAEGLRETQYF. Full variable domain (rest looked up from reference TRBV29-1 and TRBJ2-5): SAVISQKPSRDICQRGTSLTIQCQVDSQVTMMFWYRQQPGQSLTLIATANQGSEATYESGFVIDKFPISRPNLTFSTLTVSNMSPEDSSIYLCSAEGLRETQYFGPGTRLLVL.

In this sample, this clonotype turned up many times. The chain links TRBV7-3 to TRBJ1-1, with D unresolved. Germline loops: CDR1 SGHTA, CDR2 FQGTGA. Deletions cut 1 base from V and 0 bases from J, with 6 bases between. The CDR3 has 14 amino acids. The CDR3 sequence: CASSLSSMNTEAFF. The CDR3, as DNA: TGTGCCAGCAGCTTAAGTAGCATGAACACTGAAGCTTTCTTT.

This clonotype appeared many times. The chain employs TRBV5-1 and TRBJ2-7; D is unclear. CDR1 is SGHRS and CDR2 is YFSETQ in the germline V gene. The CDR3 has 12 residues. Trimming pared 3 bases from V and 6 bases from J, leaving 10 bases between. CDR3: CASSCTSGEQYF. The CDR3 bases are TGCGCCAGCAGCTGCACATCGGGCGAGCAGTACTTC.

V usage is TRBV6-5 and J usage is TRBJ1-2, with D hard to call. The CDR3 covers 15 residues. Between the trimmed V and J ends, which lost 4 bases and 4 bases, there was a span of 16 bases. From germline, CDR1 is MNHEY and CDR2 SVGAGI. As DNA, the CDR3 is TGTGCCAGCAGTTCCCCCCGACGGTGGGGCTATGGCTACACCTTC. Amino acid sequence: CASSSPRRWGYGYTF.

This clonotype was counted only a few times. The CDR3 here is CATSTIAGGQETQYF. CDR3 sequence (DNA): TGCGCCACCTCCACCATAGCGGGGGGGCAAGAGACCCAGTACTTC. The J gene is TRBJ2-5, the V gene TRBV5-1; 11 bases match TRBD2. Germline loops: CDR1 SGHRS, CDR2 YFSETQ. The V segment lost 9 bases and the J segment 2 bases; nucleotides outside the gene matches: 9. CDR3 length: 15 amino acids. The full variable domain, rest sourced from reference TRBV5-1 and TRBJ2-5, is KAGVTQTPRYLIKTRGQQVTLSCSPISGHRSVSWYQQTPGQGLQFLFEYFSETQRNKGNFPGRFSGRQFSNSRSEMNVSTLELGDSALYLCATSTIAGGQETQYFGPGTRLLVL.

This clonotype has ten or more counts. V is TRBV5-1 and J is TRBJ2-7; 9 nucleotides align to TRBD1. Germline CDR1 and CDR2: SGHRS and YFSETQ. With 1 base clipped from V and 4 bases from J, the junction kept 9 bases outside the gene matches. CDR3 length: 16 amino acids. This CDR3 reads CASSLSDRGLPYEQYF. The CDR3, as DNA: TGCGCCAGCAGCTTGTCGGACAGGGGACTCCCTTACGAGCAGTACTTC.

This chain joins TRBV12-3 or TRBV12-4 and TRBJ2-7; the D gene is possibly TRBD1 (5 bases). Trimming shortened V by 8 bases and J by 0 bases, and 8 bases separated the two germline ends. The CDR3 runs to 12 residues. The CDR3 reads CASARVSYEQYF. The CDR3 coding sequence is TGTGCCAGCGCCAGGGTCTCCTACGAGCAGTACTTC.

The rearrangement links TRBV5-1 to TRBJ1-2; TRBD1 is a possible D gene (5 bases). In germline, CDR1 is SGHRS, CDR2 YFSETQ. The CDR3 totals 13 residues. Trimming removed 4 bases at V and 8 bases at J, with 15 bases between. In DNA, the CDR3 is TGCGCCAGCAGCGTCGCAGGTCAGGGCGGCTACACCTTC. Protein product: CASSVAGQGGYTF.

In this sample, this clonotype turned up many times. V and J are TRBV20-1 and TRBJ2-5, with 15 nucleotides matching TRBD2. The CDR3 is 16 amino acids. The J segment lost 6 bases and the V segment lost 3 bases, leaving 8 bases of the junction unmatched. Germline CDR1 DFQATT, CDR2 SNEGSKA (reference sequence). CDR3 coding DNA: TGCAGTGCTAGGGGACTAGCGGGAGGTTTGCAACAGACCCAGTACTTC. Translated, it gives CSARGLAGGLQQTQYF.

The chain combines TRBV2 with TRBJ1-5; 8 bases line up with TRBD1. CDR1 and CDR2 from the germline V gene are SNHLY and FYNNEI. V lost 6 bases to trimming and J lost 6 bases; unmatched junction nucleotides: 19. The CDR3 contains 18 residues. The CDR3 nucleotides are TGTGCCAGCAGGGCGACAGGGGAAGGCCCTATTTACAGTCAGCCCCAGCATTTT. Protein product: CASRATGEGPIYSQPQHF.